The 10 T cell receptor beta chains given below trace back to one sample, sequenced in a study of persistence of HIV-infected CD4 T cells. An overlapping HIV-1 Gag peptide pool stimulated these cells at 0.85 to 1 ug/peptide/mL. Sorting selected CD4+ T cells upregulating both CD40 ligand and CD69. These receptors have no known antigen. This was the immunoSEQ version 4 assay in survey mode. The method was immunoSEQ multiplex PCR; TCRdb's version includes in-frame clones alone and lacks a portion of them. Among approximately 25,000 clones, approximately 79% were seen once, and the ten largest hold approximately 1.7%. This specimen was CD4+ T cells sorted from PBMCs after roughly 19-hour stimulation, taken from a patient who received antiretroviral therapy. These receptors were obtained from an adult man with HIV who was CMV-seropositive.

The chain employs TRBV6-5 and TRBJ1-2; a possible D gene is TRBD1 (6 bases). The CDR3 is made up of 14 amino acids. Germline CDR1 reads MNHEY; CDR2 reads SVGAGI. V shed 4 bases and J shed 2 bases, with 11 bases lying between them. The CDR3 nucleotides are TGTGCCAGCAGTTTTCGAGACAGGAACTATGGCTACACCTTC. This sequence encodes CASSFRDRNYGYTF.

The chain combines TRBV15 with TRBJ2-1; D gene unclear. With 2 bases removed from V and 7 bases from J, the gap between germline ends came to 6 bases. The germline V gene encodes CDR1 LNHNV and CDR2 YYDKDF (reference sequence). CDR3 size: 12 residues. The CDR3 sequence: CATSRIGNEQFF. In DNA form, the CDR3 reads TGTGCCACCAGCAGAATCGGGAATGAGCAGTTCTTC.

The gene calls are TRBV5-1 and TRBJ2-1; D remains unclear. V lost 0 bases and J lost 5, with 15 bases in between. This CDR3 has 16 residues. CDR1 is SGHRS and CDR2 is YFSETQ in the germline V gene. The CDR3 DNA follows: TGCGCCAGCAGCTTGGACCTGACGTTAGAAAACAATGAGCAGTTCTTC. Translation: CASSLDLTLENNEQFF.

J is TRBJ2-2 and V is TRBV10-1, with D unresolved. Trimming shortened V by 8 bases and J by 2 bases, and 12 bases separated the two germline ends. Germline CDR1 WNHNN, CDR2 SYGVQD (reference sequence). The CDR3 is 14 amino acids. DNA of the CDR3: TGCGCCAGCGAACCCGGACGAAACACCGGGGAGCTGTTTTTT. Residues: CASEPGRNTGELFF.

This chain connects TRBV5-1 to TRBJ2-2; 14 bases map to TRBD2. The junction had 9 bases not matched to a gene; V was cut back by 3 bases and J by 5 bases. This CDR3 contains 18 residues. Germline CDR1 and CDR2: SGHRS and YFSETQ. CDR3 region: CASSSLTSGGADTGELFF. Written as DNA, the CDR3 is TGCGCCAGCAGCTCCCTGACTAGCGGGGGGGCCGATACCGGGGAGCTGTTTTTT. Full variable domain (missing parts from reference TRBV5-1 and TRBJ2-2): KAGVTQTPRYLIKTRGQQVTLSCSPISGHRSVSWYQQTPGQGLQFLFEYFSETQRNKGNFPGRFSGRQFSNSRSEMNVSTLELGDSALYLCASSSLTSGGADTGELFFGEGSRLTVL.

The genes are TRBV15 and TRBJ1-1; D is undetermined. This CDR3 has 15 residues. Trimming shortened V by 0 bases and J by 0 bases, and 8 bases separated the two germline ends. Germline V gene lookup returns CDR1 LNHNV and CDR2 YYDKDF (reference sequence). In DNA form, the CDR3 reads TGTGCCACCAGCAGAGAAGTCGGGATGAACACTGAAGCTTTCTTT. Translated: CATSREVGMNTEAFF.

CDR3 coding DNA: TGTGCCAGCAGCTTGGGACTAGCGGGGGGGAGGGAGCAGTACTTC. The encoded protein is CASSLGLAGGREQYF. This rearrangement joins TRBV7-2 to TRBJ2-7; 16 bases match TRBD2. Germline V gene lookup returns CDR1 SGHTA and CDR2 FQGNSA. Trimming cost V 3 bases and J 7 bases; bases outside gene matches: 3. The CDR3 is made up of 15 amino acids.

This clone has more than one count but fewer than ten. The rearrangement joins TRBV12-5 to TRBJ1-1, with 12 bases fitting TRBD1. V lost 7 bases to trimming and J lost 4 bases; unmatched junction nucleotides: 22. CDR1 is LGHNT and CDR2 is FRNRAP in the germline V gene. CDR3 length: 20 amino acids. CDR3 nucleotide sequence: TGTGCTAGTGCCGTCGCACCCGTGGTGGGGACAGGGGGCGCGGTCACTGAAGCTTTCTTT. It translates to CASAVAPVVGTGGAVTEAFF.

The chain carries TRBV18 and TRBJ1-4, with D unclear. The V gene lost 3 bases and the J gene lost 0 bases, with 14 bases spanning the gap. This CDR3 is 17 amino acids long. CDR1 and CDR2 (germline): KGHSH, LQKENI. Here the CDR3 reads CASSPSVDQATNEKLFF. DNA for the CDR3: TGTGCCAGCTCACCCTCAGTTGATCAGGCAACTAATGAAAAACTGTTTTTT.

The chain carries TRBV9 and TRBJ2-2, with TRBD1 as a possible D gene (5 bases). Trimming cost V 0 bases and J 0 bases, with 9 bases left between them. The CDR3 is made up of 16 amino acids. Germline assignment: CDR1 SGDLS and CDR2 YYNGEE. The CDR3 nucleotides are TGTGCCAGCAGCGTAGCAATAGGGGCGAACACCGGGGAGCTGTTTTTT. Protein: CASSVAIGANTGELFF.